The clone carrying this TCR beta chain was observed a few times. What it binds is not known. These data come from a study of early T cells in non-severe SARS-CoV-2 infection. On the study more broadly: The input, bulk RNA from unsorted whole blood, was sequenced, and chains were unpaired.

Molecules of cDNA were individually given unique molecular identifiers that were attached to them. Using its own MiXCR run on the 5' RACE reads, TCRdb lists one record per CDR3 protein. Of tens of thousands of distinct CDR3 sequences detected, about 15% appear once; the ten largest clones hold about 5.5%. V shed 3 bases, J shed 3 bases, and the junction held 4 bases outside the gene matches. Germline lookup yields CDR1 DFQATT and CDR2 SNEGSKA (reference sequence). This CDR3 has 14 amino acids. Study-wide results and limits: VDJdb matching, biased toward anti-spike CD8 responses, missed private and CD4 specificities.

This receptor was identified in an adult who was a healthcare worker with PCR-confirmed SARS-CoV-2 infection or an uninfected control (not recorded which). V usage is TRBV20-1 and J usage is TRBJ2-1, with 8 bases matching TRBD2. Material for sequencing was whole blood. The CDR3 protein is CSASSGILYNEQFF. The CDR3 DNA is TGCAGTGCTAGTAGCGGGATCCTCTACAATGAGCAGTTCTTC.